Listed here are 15 T cell receptor beta chains from one sample, sequenced in a study of blood T cell repertoires in COVID-19. Profiling relied on immunoSEQ multiplex PCR, and the TCRdb table lists in-frame clones only, not all of them. There are roughly 53,000 clones in the sample; 75% to 80% occur only once, and about 39% lies in the top ten. Input material: peripheral blood. The source of these receptors is a man aged 70 or older with active or convalescent COVID-19.

The genes are TRBV9 and TRBJ1-5; no definite D call. CDR3 length: 15 amino acids. Trimming took off 4 bases at V and 0 bases at J, with 11 bases between the two ends. Per germline, CDR1 SGDLS and CDR2 YYNGEE. CDR3 DNA sequence: TGTGCCAGCAGCCTCCGAGGTTATAGCAATCAGCCCCAGCATTTT. The encoded protein is CASSLRGYSNQPQHF.

This chain connects TRBV9 to TRBJ2-3; D may be TRBD1 (7 bases). The CDR3 consists of 16 residues. Germline CDR1 reads SGDLS; CDR2 reads YYNGEE. The germline V and J ends were trimmed by 0 bases and 4 bases, with 15 bases remaining between them. CDR3 bases: TGTGCCAGCAGCGTAGCTGCAGGGGGGCCATCAGATACGCAGTATTTT. This sequence encodes CASSVAAGGPSDTQYF. Full variable domain (remainder filled in from reference TRBV9 and TRBJ2-3): DSGVTQTPKHLITATGQRVTLRCSPRSGDLSVYWYQQSLDQGLQFLIQYYNGEERAKGNILERFSAQQFPDLHSELNLSSLELGDSALYFCASSVAAGGPSDTQYFGPGTRLTVL.

This chain uses TRBV7-2 with TRBJ1-6; D perhaps matches TRBD1 (5 bases). Germline V gene data show CDR1 as SGHTA and CDR2 as FQGNSA. CDR3 length: 12 residues. The germline V and J ends were trimmed by 1 base and 10 bases, with 5 bases remaining between them. CDR3 in amino acids: CASSLGQSPLHF. As DNA, the CDR3 is TGTGCCAGCAGCTTAGGACAGTCACCCCTCCACTTT.

The gene calls are TRBV18 and TRBJ2-1; a possible D gene is TRBD2 (6 bases). The CDR3 is 16 residues long. CDR1 and CDR2 (germline): KGHSH, LQKENI. Trimming left V 0 bases short and J 6 bases short, with 15 bases between. CDR3 amino acids: CASSPPNREMVNEQFF. The CDR3 nucleotides are TGTGCCAGCTCACCACCGAACCGGGAGATGGTCAATGAGCAGTTCTTC.

The chain uses TRBV10-3 and TRBJ2-3; 9 bases align to TRBD2. V was pared by 4 bases and J by 5 bases, with 7 bases of the junction left unmatched. Germline assignment: CDR1 ENHRY and CDR2 SYGVKD. The CDR3 is made up of 15 amino acids. In nucleotides, the CDR3 is TGTGCCATCAGTGCCGCGGGGGGGCATGGAGATACGCAGTATTTT. Translated: CAISAAGGHGDTQYF.

This clone turned up a few times. V usage is TRBV2 and J usage is TRBJ2-7, with 7 positions matching TRBD1. With V trimmed by 3 bases and J by 3 bases, 5 bases remained unmatched. CDR1 is SNHLY and CDR2 is FYNNEI in the germline V gene. This CDR3 region has 14 residues. Written as DNA, the CDR3 is TGTGCCAGCAGTGACTCCCGGACAGGCTACGAGCAGTACTTC. It codes for CASSDSRTGYEQYF.

This chain connects TRBV14 to TRBJ2-1; 8 positions match TRBD1. After removal of 0 bases from V and 4 bases from J, the junction contained 5 bases not matched to a gene. Germline V gene data show CDR1 as SGHDN and CDR2 as FVKESK. This CDR3 spans 16 amino acids. The CDR3 nucleotides read TGTGCCAGCAGCCAAGATACGCAGGGGGCTTACAATGAGCAGTTCTTC. This translates into CASSQDTQGAYNEQFF. Variable domain in full (rest from reference TRBV14 and TRBJ2-1): EAGVTQFPSHSVIEKGQTVTLRCDPISGHDNLYWYRRVMGKEIKFLLHFVKESKQDESGMPNNRFLAERTGGTYSTLKVQPAELEDSGVYFCASSQDTQGAYNEQFFGPGTRLTVL.

V gene TRBV2 combines with J gene TRBJ1-1; 9 bases fit TRBD1. Germline CDR1 and CDR2: SNHLY and FYNNEI. This CDR3 has 15 residues. Unmatched junction bases numbered 6, after V lost 6 bases and J lost 1 base. The chain's CDR3 is CASRVETGGNTEAFF. CDR3 nucleotide sequence: TGTGCCAGCAGAGTAGAGACAGGGGGGAACACTGAAGCTTTCTTT.

V is TRBV19 and J is TRBJ1-5; the D gene is possibly TRBD1 (5 bases). In germline, CDR1 is LNHDA, CDR2 SQIVND (reference sequence). The CDR3 has 13 amino acids. V gave up 2 bases and J gave up 6 bases, with 8 bases separating them. For the CDR3, the DNA is TGTGCCAGTAGTATATCCACAGGTCAGCCCCAGCATTTT. Translating it yields CASSISTGQPQHF.

The CDR3 DNA reads as TGTGCCAGCACCCGACAGGGGGTCAGCTATGGCTACACCTTC. Protein product: CASTRQGVSYGYTF. The chain couples TRBV28 to TRBJ1-2, with 9 bases matching TRBD1. Germline CDR1 MDHEN, CDR2 SYDVKM. This CDR3 contains 14 residues. The J segment lost 4 bases and the V segment lost 7 bases, leaving 7 bases of the junction unmatched.

The rearrangement joins TRBV11-2 to TRBJ2-4, with D perhaps TRBD1 (6 bases). CDR1 is SGHAT, CDR2 FQNNGV, per germline. Trimming removed 1 base at V and 1 base at J, with 14 bases between. This CDR3 region has 17 residues. DNA of the CDR3: TGTGCCAGCAGCTTAGGGGGACAAATTGGGGCCAAAAACATTCAGTACTTC. Amino acids: CASSLGGQIGAKNIQYF. The whole variable domain, filled in from reference TRBV11-2 and TRBJ2-4, reads EAGVAQSPRYKIIEKRQSVAFWCNPISGHATLYWYQQILGQGPKLLIQFQNNGVVDDSQLPKDRFSAERLKGVDSTLKIQPAKLEDSAVYLCASSLGGQIGAKNIQYFGAGTRLSVL.

This clone was detected a few times. J is TRBJ1-6 and V is TRBV11-2; 9 bases align to TRBD1. Germline V CDR1 and CDR2: SGHAT, FQNNGV. This CDR3 is built from 16 residues. Germline trimming cut 2 bases from V and 7 bases from J; bases unmatched to any gene: 6. The CDR3 nucleotides are TGTGCCAGCAGCTTAATCACAGGGGGCTGGAATTCACCCCTCCACTTT. This encodes CASSLITGGWNSPLHF.

The chain is built from TRBV6-5 and TRBJ2-1; TRBD2 matches 9 bases. J lost 9 bases, V lost 0 bases, and 9 bases had no gene match. Germline-derived CDR1 and CDR2 are MNHEY and SVGAGI. The CDR3 runs to 16 residues. This CDR3 reads CASSYSGTSRGGEQFF. DNA for the CDR3: TGTGCCAGCAGTTACTCAGGGACTAGCCGTGGGGGTGAGCAGTTCTTC.

The rearrangement uses TRBV7-9 and TRBJ1-2, with D possibly TRBD1 on 5 matching bases. Germline V gene data show CDR1 as SEHNR and CDR2 as FQNEAQ (reference sequence). Between the trimmed V and J ends, which lost 5 bases and 2 bases, there was a span of 15 bases. The CDR3 length is 15 residues. The CDR3: CASSPGKRTNYGYTF. In DNA, the CDR3 is TGTGCCAGCAGCCCCGGTAAGAGGACAAACTATGGCTACACCTTC.

This chain joins TRBV11-2 and TRBJ1-1; D gene ambiguous. The CDR3 length is 12 residues. Trimming removed 5 bases at V and 1 base at J, with 5 bases between. Looked up from germline, CDR1 is SGHAT and CDR2 is FQNNGV. The CDR3 coding sequence is TGTGCCAGCAGCCGTTGGAACACTGAAGCTTTCTTT. Its translation is CASSRWNTEAFF.